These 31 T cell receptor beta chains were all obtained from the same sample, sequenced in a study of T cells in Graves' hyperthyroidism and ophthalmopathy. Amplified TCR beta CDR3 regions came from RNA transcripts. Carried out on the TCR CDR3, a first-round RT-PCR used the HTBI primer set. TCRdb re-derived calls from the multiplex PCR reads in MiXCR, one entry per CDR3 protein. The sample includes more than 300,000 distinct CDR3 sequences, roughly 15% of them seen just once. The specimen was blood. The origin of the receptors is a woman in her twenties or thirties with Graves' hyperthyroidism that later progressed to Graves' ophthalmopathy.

The CDR3 DNA sequence: TGTGCCAGTAGCCGTGCCTGGGACACCGAGCAGTACTTC. This translates into CASSRAWDTEQYF. The chain carries TRBV19 and TRBJ2-7, with TRBD1 as a possible D gene (6 bases). With 6 bases removed from V and 6 bases from J, the gap between germline ends came to 15 bases. CDR3 length: 13 residues. Germline values: CDR1 LNHDA, CDR2 SQIVND (reference sequence).

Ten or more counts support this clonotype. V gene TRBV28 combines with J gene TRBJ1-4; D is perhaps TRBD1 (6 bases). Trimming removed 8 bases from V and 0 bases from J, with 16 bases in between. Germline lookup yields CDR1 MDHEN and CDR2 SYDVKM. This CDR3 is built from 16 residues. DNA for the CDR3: TGTGCCAGCGAAGAGGGGGGAAGAGCAACTAATGAAAAACTGTTTTTT. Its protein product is CASEEGGRATNEKLFF.

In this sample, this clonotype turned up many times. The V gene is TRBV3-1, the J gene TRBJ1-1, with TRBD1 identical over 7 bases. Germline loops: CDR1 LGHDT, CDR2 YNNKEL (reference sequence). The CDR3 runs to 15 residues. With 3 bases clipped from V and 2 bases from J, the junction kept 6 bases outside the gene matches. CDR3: CASSHISGGNTEAFF. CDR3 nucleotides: TGTGCCAGCAGCCATATCTCAGGGGGAAACACTGAAGCTTTCTTT.

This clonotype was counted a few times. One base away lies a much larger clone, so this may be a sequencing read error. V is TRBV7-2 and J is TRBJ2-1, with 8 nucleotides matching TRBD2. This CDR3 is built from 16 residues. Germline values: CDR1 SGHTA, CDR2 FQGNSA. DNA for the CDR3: TGTGCCAGCAGCTCCCTTCGCGGGGGGATTTACAATGAGCAGCTCTTC. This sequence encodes CASSSLRGGIYNEQLF.

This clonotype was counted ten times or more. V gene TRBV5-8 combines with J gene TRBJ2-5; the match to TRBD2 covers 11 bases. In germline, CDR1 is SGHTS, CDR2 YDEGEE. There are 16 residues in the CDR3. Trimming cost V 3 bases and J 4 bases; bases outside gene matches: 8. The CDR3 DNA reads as TGTGCCAGCAGCTCCGGGACTAGCGGATTTCGAGAGACCCAGTACTTC. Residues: CASSSGTSGFRETQYF.

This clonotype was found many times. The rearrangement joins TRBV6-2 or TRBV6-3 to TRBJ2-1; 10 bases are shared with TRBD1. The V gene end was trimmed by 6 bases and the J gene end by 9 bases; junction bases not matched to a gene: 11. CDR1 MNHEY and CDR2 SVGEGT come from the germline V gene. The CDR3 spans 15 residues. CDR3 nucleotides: TGTGCCAGCAGAGGAGCTGGACAGGGGGTAGCTGAGCAGTTCTTC. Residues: CASRGAGQGVAEQFF.

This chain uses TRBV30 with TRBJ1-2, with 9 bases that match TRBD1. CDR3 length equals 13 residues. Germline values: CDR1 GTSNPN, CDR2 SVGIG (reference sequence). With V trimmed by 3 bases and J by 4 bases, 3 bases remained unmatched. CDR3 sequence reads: CAWRGQGGYGYTF. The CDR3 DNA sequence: TGTGCCTGGAGGGGACAGGGAGGCTATGGCTACACCTTC.

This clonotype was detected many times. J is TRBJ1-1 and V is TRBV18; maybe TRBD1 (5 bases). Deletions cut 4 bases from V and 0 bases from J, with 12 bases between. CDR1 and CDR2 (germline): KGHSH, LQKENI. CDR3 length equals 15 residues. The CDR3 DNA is TGTGCCAGCTCACGGGGAGGGGCAATGAACACTGAAGCTTTCTTT. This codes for CASSRGGAMNTEAFF.

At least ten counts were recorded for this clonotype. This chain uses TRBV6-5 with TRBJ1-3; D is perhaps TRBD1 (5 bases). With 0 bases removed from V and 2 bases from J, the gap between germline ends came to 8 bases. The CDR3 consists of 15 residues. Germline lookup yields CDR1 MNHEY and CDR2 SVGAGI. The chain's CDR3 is CASSYSGRAGNTIYF. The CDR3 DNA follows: TGTGCCAGCAGTTACTCGGGCAGGGCTGGAAACACCATATATTTT.

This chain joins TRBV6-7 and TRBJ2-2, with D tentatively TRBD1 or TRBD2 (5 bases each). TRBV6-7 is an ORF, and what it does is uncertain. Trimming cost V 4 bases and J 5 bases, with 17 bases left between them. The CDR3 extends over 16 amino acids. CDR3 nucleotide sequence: TGTGCCAGCAGTTCCCGAGGACAAGCGGTTACCGGGGAGCTGTTTTTT. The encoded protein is CASSSRGQAVTGELFF.

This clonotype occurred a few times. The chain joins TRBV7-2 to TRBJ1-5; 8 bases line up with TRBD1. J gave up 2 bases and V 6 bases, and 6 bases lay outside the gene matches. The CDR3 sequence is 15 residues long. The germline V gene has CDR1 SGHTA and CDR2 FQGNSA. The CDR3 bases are TGTGCCAGCAGACCGACAGGGGCTGGCAATCAGCCCCAGCATTTT. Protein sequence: CASRPTGAGNQPQHF.

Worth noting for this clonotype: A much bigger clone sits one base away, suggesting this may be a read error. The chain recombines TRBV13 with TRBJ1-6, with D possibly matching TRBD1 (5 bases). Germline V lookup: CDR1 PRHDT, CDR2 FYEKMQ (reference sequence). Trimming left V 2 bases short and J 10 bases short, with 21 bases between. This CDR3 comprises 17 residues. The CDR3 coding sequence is TGTGCCAGCAGCTTAAAGGCCCGGGGCATCCCTAGGTCACCCCTCCACTTT. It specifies CASSLKARGIPRSPLHF. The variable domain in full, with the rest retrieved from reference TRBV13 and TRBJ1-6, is AAGVIQSPRHLIKEKRETATLKCYPIPRHDTVYWYQQGPGQDPQFLISFYEKMQSDKGSIPDRFSAQQFSDYHSELNMSSLELGDSALYFCASSLKARGIPRSPLHFGNGTRLTVT.

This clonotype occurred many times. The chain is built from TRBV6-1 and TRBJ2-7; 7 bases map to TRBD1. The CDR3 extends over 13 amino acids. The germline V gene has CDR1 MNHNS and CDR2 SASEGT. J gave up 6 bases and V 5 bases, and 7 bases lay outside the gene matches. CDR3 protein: CASSPLAGGEQYF. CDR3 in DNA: TGTGCCAGCAGTCCGCTCGCAGGGGGCGAGCAGTACTTC.

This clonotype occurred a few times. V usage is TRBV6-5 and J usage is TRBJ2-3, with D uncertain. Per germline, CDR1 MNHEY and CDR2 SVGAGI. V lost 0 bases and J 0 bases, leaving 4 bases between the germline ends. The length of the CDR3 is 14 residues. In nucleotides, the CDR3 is TGTGCCAGCAGTTACTCGATAAGCACAGATACGCAGTATTTT. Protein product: CASSYSISTDTQYF.

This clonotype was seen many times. The CDR3 nucleotides are TGTGCCAGCAGTTTATTCTGGTCTGGGGCCAACGTCCTGACTTTC. This codes for CASSLFWSGANVLTF. The chain carries TRBV27 and TRBJ2-6; D is undetermined. Trimming took off 1 base at V and 1 base at J, with 5 bases between the two ends. CDR1 and CDR2 (germline): MNHEY, SMNVEV (reference sequence). This CDR3 spans 15 amino acids.

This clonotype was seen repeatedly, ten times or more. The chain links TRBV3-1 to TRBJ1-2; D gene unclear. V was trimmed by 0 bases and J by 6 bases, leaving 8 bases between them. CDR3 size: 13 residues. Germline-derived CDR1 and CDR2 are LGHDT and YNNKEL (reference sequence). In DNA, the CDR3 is TGTGCCAGCAGCCAAGATAGGCAGGATGGCTACACCTTC. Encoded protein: CASSQDRQDGYTF.

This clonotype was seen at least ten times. The CDR3 coding sequence is TGCAGCGTTGACCACAATGAGCAGTTCTTC. Amino acids: CSVDHNEQFF. J is TRBJ2-1 and V is TRBV29-1; no reliable D call. Looked up from germline, CDR1 is SQVTM and CDR2 is ANQGSEA. V lost 3 bases and J lost 5, with 2 bases in between. The CDR3 extends over 10 amino acids.

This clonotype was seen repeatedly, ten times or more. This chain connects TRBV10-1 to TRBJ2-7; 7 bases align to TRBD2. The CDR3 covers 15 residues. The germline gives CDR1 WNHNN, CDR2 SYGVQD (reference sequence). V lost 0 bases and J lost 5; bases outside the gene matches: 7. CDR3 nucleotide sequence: TGCGCCAGCAGTGAGTCGGCGGGAGTAAGGGACGAGCAGTACTTC. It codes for CASSESAGVRDEQYF.

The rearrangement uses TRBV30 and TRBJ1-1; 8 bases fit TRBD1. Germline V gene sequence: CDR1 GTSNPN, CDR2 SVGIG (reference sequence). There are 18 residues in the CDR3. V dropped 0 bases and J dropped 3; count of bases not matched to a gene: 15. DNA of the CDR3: TGTGCCTGGAGTGTACAATGGCCGAGAGAGACAGGGGACACTGAAGCTTTCTTT. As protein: CAWSVQWPRETGDTEAFF.

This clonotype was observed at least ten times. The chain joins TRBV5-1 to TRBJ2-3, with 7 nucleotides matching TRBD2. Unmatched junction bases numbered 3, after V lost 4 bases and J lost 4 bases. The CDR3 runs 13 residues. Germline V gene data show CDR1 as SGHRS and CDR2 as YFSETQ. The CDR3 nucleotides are TGCGCCAGCAGCCAGACTAGCCCAGATACGCAGTATTTT. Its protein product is CASSQTSPDTQYF.

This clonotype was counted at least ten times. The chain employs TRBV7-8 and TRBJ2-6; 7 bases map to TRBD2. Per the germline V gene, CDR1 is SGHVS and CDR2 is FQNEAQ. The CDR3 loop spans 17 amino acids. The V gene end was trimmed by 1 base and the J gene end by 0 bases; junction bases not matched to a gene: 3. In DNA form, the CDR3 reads TGTGCCAGCAGCTTAGTCACTAGCGCCTCTGGGGCCAACGTCCTGACTTTC. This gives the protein CASSLVTSASGANVLTF.

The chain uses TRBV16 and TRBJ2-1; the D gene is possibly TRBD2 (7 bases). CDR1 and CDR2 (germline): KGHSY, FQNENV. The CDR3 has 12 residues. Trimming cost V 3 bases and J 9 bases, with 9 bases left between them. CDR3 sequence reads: CASSQGGGEQFF. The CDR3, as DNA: TGTGCCAGCAGCCAGGGAGGGGGTGAGCAGTTCTTC.

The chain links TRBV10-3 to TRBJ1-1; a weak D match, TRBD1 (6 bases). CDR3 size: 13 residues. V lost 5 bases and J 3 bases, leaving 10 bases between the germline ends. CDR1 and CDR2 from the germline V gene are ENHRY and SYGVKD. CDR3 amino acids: CAISKTGDTEAFF. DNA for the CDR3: TGTGCCATCAGTAAGACAGGAGACACTGAAGCTTTCTTT.

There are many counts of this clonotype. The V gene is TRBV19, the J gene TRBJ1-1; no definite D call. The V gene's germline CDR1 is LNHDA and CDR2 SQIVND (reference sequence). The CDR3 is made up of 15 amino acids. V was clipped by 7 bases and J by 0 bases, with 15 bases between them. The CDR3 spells CASKKGGRLNTEAFF. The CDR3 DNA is TGTGCCAGTAAGAAGGGCGGCAGGCTGAACACTGAAGCTTTCTTT.

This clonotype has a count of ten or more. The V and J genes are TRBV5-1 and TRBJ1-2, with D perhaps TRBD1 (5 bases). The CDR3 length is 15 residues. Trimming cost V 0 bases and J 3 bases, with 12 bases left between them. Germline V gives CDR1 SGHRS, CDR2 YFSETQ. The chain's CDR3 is CASSLATGAHYGYTF. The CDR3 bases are TGCGCCAGCAGCTTGGCCACAGGTGCCCACTATGGCTACACCTTC. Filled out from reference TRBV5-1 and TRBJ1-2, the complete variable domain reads KAGVTQTPRYLIKTRGQQVTLSCSPISGHRSVSWYQQTPGQGLQFLFEYFSETQRNKGNFPGRFSGRQFSNSRSEMNVSTLELGDSALYLCASSLATGAHYGYTFGSGTRLTVV.

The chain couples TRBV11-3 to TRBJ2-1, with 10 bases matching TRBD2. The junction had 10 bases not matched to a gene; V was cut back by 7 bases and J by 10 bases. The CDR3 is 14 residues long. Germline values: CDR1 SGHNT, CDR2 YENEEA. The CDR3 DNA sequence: TGTGCCAGCACCCCAACTAGCGGGACGGGGGAGCAGTTCTTC. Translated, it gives CASTPTSGTGEQFF. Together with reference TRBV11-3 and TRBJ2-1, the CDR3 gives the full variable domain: EAGVVQSPRYKIIEKKQPVAFWCNPISGHNTLYWYLQNLGQGPELLIRYENEEAVDDSQLPKDRFSAERLKGVDSTLKIQPAELGDSAVYLCASTPTSGTGEQFFGPGTRLTVL.

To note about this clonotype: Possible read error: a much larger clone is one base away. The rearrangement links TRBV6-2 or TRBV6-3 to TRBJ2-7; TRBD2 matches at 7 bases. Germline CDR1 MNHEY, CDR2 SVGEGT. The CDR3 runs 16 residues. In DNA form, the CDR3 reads TGTGCCAGCAGTCCCCAGGGTGCCGGGGACTACTACGAGCGGTACTTC. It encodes CASSPQGAGDYYERYF.

This CDR3 is CASSTSGMYNEQFF. The CDR3 DNA reads TGTGCCAGCAGCACAAGCGGGATGTACAATGAGCAGTTCTTC. V is TRBV9 and J is TRBJ2-1, with 7 bases matching TRBD2. Germline V CDR1 and CDR2: SGDLS, YYNGEE. After removal of 4 bases from V and 4 bases from J, the junction contained 5 bases not matched to a gene. The CDR3 runs to 14 residues. Together with reference TRBV9 and TRBJ2-1, the CDR3 gives the full variable domain: DSGVTQTPKHLITATGQRVTLRCSPRSGDLSVYWYQQSLDQGLQFLIQYYNGEERAKGNILERFSAQQFPDLHSELNLSSLELGDSALYFCASSTSGMYNEQFFGPGTRLTVL.

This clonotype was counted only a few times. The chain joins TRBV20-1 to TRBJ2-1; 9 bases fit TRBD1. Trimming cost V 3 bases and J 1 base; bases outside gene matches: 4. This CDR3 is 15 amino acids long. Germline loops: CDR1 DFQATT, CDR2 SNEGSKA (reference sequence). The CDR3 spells CSASMDRGSYNEQFF. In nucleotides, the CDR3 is TGCAGTGCTAGCATGGACAGGGGTTCCTACAATGAGCAGTTCTTC.

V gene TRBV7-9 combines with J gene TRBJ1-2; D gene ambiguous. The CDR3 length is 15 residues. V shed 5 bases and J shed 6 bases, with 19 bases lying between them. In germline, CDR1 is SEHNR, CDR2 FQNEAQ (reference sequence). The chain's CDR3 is CASSPERFDADGYTF. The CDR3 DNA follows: TGTGCCAGCAGCCCCGAGAGGTTCGATGCGGATGGCTACACCTTC.

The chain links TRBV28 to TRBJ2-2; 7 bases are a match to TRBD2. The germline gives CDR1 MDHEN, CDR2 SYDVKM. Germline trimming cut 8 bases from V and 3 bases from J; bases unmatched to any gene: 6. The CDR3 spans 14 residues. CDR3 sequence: CASRPRGDTGELFF. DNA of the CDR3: TGTGCCAGCCGACCTCGGGGGGACACCGGGGAGCTGTTTTTT.